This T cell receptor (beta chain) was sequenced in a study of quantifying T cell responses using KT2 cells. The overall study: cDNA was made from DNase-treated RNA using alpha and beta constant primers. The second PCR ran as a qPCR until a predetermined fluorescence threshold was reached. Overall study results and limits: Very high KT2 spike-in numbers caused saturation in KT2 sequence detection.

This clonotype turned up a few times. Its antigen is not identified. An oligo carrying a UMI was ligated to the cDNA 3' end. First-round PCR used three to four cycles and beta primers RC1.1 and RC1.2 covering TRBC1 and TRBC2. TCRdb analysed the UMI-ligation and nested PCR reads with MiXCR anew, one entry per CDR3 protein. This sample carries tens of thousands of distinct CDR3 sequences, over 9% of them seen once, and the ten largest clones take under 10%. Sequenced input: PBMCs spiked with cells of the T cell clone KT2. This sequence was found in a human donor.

CDR3 DNA: TGCAGTGCTAGAGATCGAAGTAGTGGGGGGGATGAGCAGTTCTTC. Protein product: CSARDRSSGGDEQFF. The V call is TRBV20-1, the J call TRBJ2-1, with TRBD2 identical over 7 bases. The CDR3 sequence is 15 residues long. J was trimmed by 8 bases and V by 0 bases; bases with no gene match: 10. Germline lookup yields CDR1 DFQATT and CDR2 SNEGSKA (reference sequence).